The following is a T cell receptor beta chain sequence with its context. No cognate antigen has been identified for it. Sequencer: Illumina HiSeq 2000. TCR beta cDNA libraries were prepared using 5'RACE template switching, which introduced a universal primer site and unique molecular identifiers. cDNA synthesis was primed from the TCR beta constant segment, followed by two successive PCR amplification steps. From the authors' description of their analysis: Reads were demultiplexed and grouped by UMI with MIGEC, and clonotypes were assembled and quantified with MiTCR. To exclude erroneous sequences, any TCR cDNA sequence not supported by at least two reads was discarded. The tcR package was used for downstream repertoire analysis, with clonotypes matched between fractions based on CDR3 nucleotide sequence plus V segment. Antigen specificity was annotated against VDJdb with VDJmatch, allowing one amino acid substitution in CDR3. The reads were reprocessed in TCRdb, with one entry per CDR3 protein sequence and no accompanying DNA. TCRdb, not the authors, supplied the V and J calls. The sample table includes about 170,000 distinct CDR3 sequences. 20% of the sample is held by the ten biggest clonotypes.

The sample originates from a study of T cells expressing NK-cell markers (dated by TCRdb to 2019 to 2021). Background on the whole study: In sorted CD3+CD56+NKG2C+, CD3+CD56+NKG2C- and CD3+CD56-NKG2C+ T-cell subsets from roughly 8 donors, TCR beta-chain repertoires were profiled. Among the eight sequenced donors, only one was HCMV-seronegative, while the other seven were HCMV-seropositive. All eight donors whose samples were sequenced were randomly selected healthy volunteers, three of them men and five women. Illumina HiSeq 2000/2500, MiSeq or NextSeq was used to sequence libraries as 2 x 150 bp reads.

Sequences LGHNA (CDR1) and YNFKEQ (CDR2) are obtained from the germline V gene. The CDR3 starts with the cysteine, ends with the phenylalanine, and has 15 residues. No DNA was logged. To determine HCMV serostatus, a commercial ELISA kit was used to detect HCMV-specific IgG in serum. Peripheral blood mononuclear cells were isolated from blood by Ficoll density gradient centrifugation. Findings and caveats that apply to the study as a whole: For roughly 6 donors, the dominant CD3+CD56+NKG2C+ clonotypes were among the top 10 CD8+ clonotypes and accounted for roughly 1.0-7.5% of CD8+ T cells. Whether the expanded NKG2C-expressing T cell clones were specific for HCMV antigens was left unclear. Those dominant clonotypes were again the most abundant among CD3+CD56-NKG2C+ cells in a handful of donors, at about 25-65%.

Sequencing was done on a sample of blood T cells: a sorted CD56 or NKG2C T cell subset, CD4+ or CD8+ T cells, or bulk PBMC T cells (not recorded which). This receptor was identified in a man aged 18-70 years in good health. The sequence is built from TRBV4-2 and TRBJ2-3; absent DNA, TCRdb's TRBD2 call cannot be checked. CDR3 reads: CASSAGLGDTDTQYF.